A selection of T cell receptor beta chains follows, all from one sample in a study of shared clonotypes between healthy human individuals. The data were produced by immunoSEQ multiplex PCR, yet TCRdb's version contains in-frame clones alone and is incomplete. The table records around 550,000 clones, approximately 95% of them present only once. Specimen: naive CD8+ T cells sorted from blood. These receptors all come from a woman aged 25 to 39 in good health. CDR3s leave out the opening cysteine and the closing phenylalanine or tryptophan. The D gene is left open where the match is weak.

D gene | J gene | V gene | CDR3 protein
- | TRBJ1-2 | TRBV6-5 | ASRRQGHYGYT
TRBD2 | TRBJ2-7 | TRBV7-9 | ASSSPASGTYEQY
TRBD1 | TRBJ2-2 | TRBV5-8 | ARPPGQGPDANTGELF
- | - | TRBV29-1 | SVEDGSGTYEQY
TRBD1 | TRBJ2-7 | TRBV19 | ASSAGQGNYEQY
TRBD2 | TRBJ2-7 | TRBV4-1 | ASSQTGLAGHSYEQY
TRBD2 | TRBJ2-2 | TRBV5-1 | ASSKRLAGDYTGELF
- | TRBJ2-7 | TRBV18 | ASSPLKQPNRPYEQY
TRBD2 | TRBJ2-3 | TRBV28 | ASSLVYRTSGTDTQY
TRBD2 | TRBJ2-5 | TRBV5-1 | ASSAEGLAEPQY
TRBD2 | TRBJ2-2 | TRBV5-4 | ASSFRLAGASGELF
TRBD1 | TRBJ2-3 | TRBV4-2 | ASSTPDQTDRRRDTQY
- | TRBJ2-2 | TRBV6-5 | ASRTFGAAGELF
TRBD2 | - | TRBV27 | ASSPSGSTYEQY
- | TRBJ2-7 | TRBV27 | ASSLSITNSYEQY
- | TRBJ2-1 | TRBV19 | ASSIGTGSYNEQF
- | TRBJ1-1 | TRBV6-1 | ASTSPQVLNTEAF
TRBD2 | TRBJ2-7 | TRBV28 | ASRRLAGVLGEQY
- | TRBJ1-1 | TRBV6-1 | ASSEHRVGEAF
- | TRBJ1-5 | TRBV27 | ASSPVIYSNQPQH
- | TRBJ2-2 | TRBV25-1 | ASSEYRSSESTGELF
- | TRBJ2-7 | TRBV11-2 | ASSYVGEQY
TRBD1 | TRBJ2-7 | TRBV5-1 | ASSFTGQGRDEQY
- | TRBJ2-7 | TRBV4-2 | ASSQGSNNEPYGLYEQY
- | TRBJ2-5 | TRBV27 | ASNPATETQY
- | TRBJ1-2 | TRBV21-1 | ASSKRLLNGYT
- | TRBJ1-5 | TRBV5-4 | ASSLGLNQPQH
- | TRBJ1-5 | TRBV19 | ASSIVWGNQPQH
TRBD1 | TRBJ1-1 | TRBV28 | ASSLTGGYSLMNTEAF
- | TRBJ1-3 | TRBV5-6 | ASSLDGSGNTIY
- | TRBJ2-7 | TRBV23-1 | ASSQCCRGFSYEQY
TRBD1 | TRBJ1-1 | TRBV25-1 | ASSVRQGPNTEAF
- | TRBJ2-3 | TRBV7-3 | ASSFQGDTQY
- | TRBJ2-7 | TRBV14 | ASSQGLNSYEQY
- | TRBJ2-7 | TRBV5-1 | ASSLSTSYEQY
TRBD1 | TRBJ1-2 | TRBV2 | ASRGDLRTGEYGYT
- | TRBJ2-1 | TRBV27 | ASSLDRSYNEQF